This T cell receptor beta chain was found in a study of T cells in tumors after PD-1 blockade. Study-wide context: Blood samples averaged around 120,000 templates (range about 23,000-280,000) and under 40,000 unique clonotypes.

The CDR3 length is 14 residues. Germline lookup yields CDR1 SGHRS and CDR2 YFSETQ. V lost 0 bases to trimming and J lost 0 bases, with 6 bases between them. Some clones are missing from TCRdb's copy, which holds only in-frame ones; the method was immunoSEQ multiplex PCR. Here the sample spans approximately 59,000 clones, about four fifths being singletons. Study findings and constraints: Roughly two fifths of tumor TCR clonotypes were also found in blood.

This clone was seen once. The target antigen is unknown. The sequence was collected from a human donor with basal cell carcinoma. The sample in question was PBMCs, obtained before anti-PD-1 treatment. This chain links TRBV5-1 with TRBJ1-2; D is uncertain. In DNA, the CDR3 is TGCGCCAGCAGCTTGGAGGGTACTAACTATGGCTACACCTTC. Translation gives CASSLEGTNYGYTF.